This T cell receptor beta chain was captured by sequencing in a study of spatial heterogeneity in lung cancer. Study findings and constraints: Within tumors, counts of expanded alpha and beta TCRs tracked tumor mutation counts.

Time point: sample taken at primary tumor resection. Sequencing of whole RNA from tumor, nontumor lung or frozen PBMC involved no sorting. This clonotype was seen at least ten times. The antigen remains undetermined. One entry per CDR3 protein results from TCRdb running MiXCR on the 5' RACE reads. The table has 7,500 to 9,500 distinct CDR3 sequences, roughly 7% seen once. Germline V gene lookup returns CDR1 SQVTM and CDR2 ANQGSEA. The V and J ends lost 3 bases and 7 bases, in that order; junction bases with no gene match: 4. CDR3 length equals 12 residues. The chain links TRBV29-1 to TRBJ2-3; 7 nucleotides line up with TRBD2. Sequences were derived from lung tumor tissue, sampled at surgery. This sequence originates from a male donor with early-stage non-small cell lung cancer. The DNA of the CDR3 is TGCAGCGTTGAGGGGGGGTCCTATACGCAGTATTTT. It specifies CSVEGGSYTQYF.